This note documents a single TCR beta chain sequence. This specimen belongs to a study of blood T cell repertoires in COVID-19. Trimming cost V 2 bases and J 6 bases, with 9 bases left between them. Germline V gene lookup returns CDR1 MNHEY and CDR2 SVGAGI. The CDR3 covers 13 residues. Repertoires were generated with immunoSEQ multiplex PCR, while TCRdb's copy carries only in-frame clones and drops some. Here the sample spans fewer than 250,000 clones, around 81% being singletons. The clonotype originates from a woman aged 40 to 50 with acute COVID-19. The chain recombines TRBV6-5 with TRBJ2-3; D gene unclear. Material for sequencing was PBMCs or T cells enriched from blood (not recorded which). The CDR3 here is CASSYPSVDTQYF. CDR3 nucleotides: TGTGCCAGCAGTTACCCTTCGGTCGATACGCAGTATTTT.